These T cell receptor beta chains were read from a single sample in a study of cytomegalovirus exposure and HLA in healthy donors. The protocol was immunoSEQ multiplex PCR, while the TCRdb copy is restricted to in-frame clones and leaves out a portion. The table includes about 98,000 clones, less than 85% detected once. The source material was PBMCs. These receptors all stem from a male donor in good health and CMV-seronegative. Both conserved end residues are part of each CDR3. D genes are given only for firm matches. Clone size is shown for a subset of rows, as once, few, many or a class of expanded clone.

. TRBJ2-3 TRBD2 TRBV19 15 TGTGCCAGTAGTCTCGAGCGGGAGGTGGTAGATACGCAGTATTTT CASSLEREVVDTQYF
. TRBJ2-1 . TRBV5-1 16 TGCGCCAGCAGCTTGCGGGGGACTCCCCCCAACAATGAGCAGTTCTTC CASSLRGTPPNNEQFF
. TRBJ2-5 TRBD2 TRBV4-3 17 TGCGCCAGCAGCCAAGATGCTAGCGGGAGGGCCCAAGAGACCCAGTACTTC CASSQDASGRAQETQYF
. TRBJ1-5 . TRBV19 15 TGTGCCAGTAGTAATCTGGAACAGCTCATGCAGCCCCAGCATTTT CASSNLEQLMQPQHF
. TRBJ1-3 TRBD1 TRBV6-6 15 TGTGCCAGCAGTTTCGAACAGGGGGCTGGAAACACCATATATTTT CASSFEQGAGNTIYF
. TRBJ2-7 TRBD1 TRBV19 12 TGTGCCAGTATGGGACAGGATGTCGAGCAGTACTTC CASMGQDVEQYF
. TRBJ1-1 . TRBV7-6 16 TGTGCCAGCAGCTTAAGTCGGGGGACCTGGAACACTGAAGCTTTCTTT CASSLSRGTWNTEAFF
. TRBJ2-1 . TRBV13 17 TGTGCCAGCAGCGTATGGGCAGACACCAACCGGCACTATGAGCAGTTCTTC CASSVWADTNRHYEQFF
. TRBJ2-1 TRBD2 TRBV6-1 15 TGTGCCGGCCGGACTAGCGGGAGCTTTTACAATGAGCAGTTCTTC CAGRTSGSFYNEQFF
. TRBJ2-7 TRBD1 TRBV6-6 13 TGTGCCAGCAGACCCGGACAGGGATCCGAGCAGTACTTC CASRPGQGSEQYF
. TRBJ2-7 TRBD2 TRBV9 16 TGTGCCAGCAGCGTAGACGGGGACTACCTGAGGGGCGAGCAGTACTTC CASSVDGDYLRGEQYF
few TRBJ2-1 . TRBV6-5 15 TGTGCCAGCAGCTCCCGGACGGGGACTTTGGGTGAGCAGTTCTTC CASSSRTGTLGEQFF
. TRBJ1-5 TRBD1 TRBV28 16 TGTGCCAGCAGTTCTTACAGGGGCTCCTTCGGGAAGCCCCAGCATTTT CASSSYRGSFGKPQHF
. TRBJ2-7 TRBD2 TRBV29-1 16 TGCAGCGTTTCTCCTAGCGGGAGGCTCACCGGGAGGGAGCAGTACTTC CSVSPSGRLTGREQYF
. TRBJ2-2 TRBD2 TRBV19 17 TGTGCCAGCCGGGACGCCGGGACTAGCGGGAGGGCCGGGGAGCTGTTTTTT CASRDAGTSGRAGELFF
. TRBJ2-7 . TRBV2 11 TGTGCCAGCAGTGAAGCGCTTCAGGAGGAGTTC CASSEALQEEF
. TRBJ2-1 TRBD2 TRBV9 18 TGTGCCAGCAGCGTAGAAACTAGCGGGAGGGCGTTGTACAATGAGCAGTTCTTC CASSVETSGRALYNEQFF
. TRBJ2-3 . TRBV15 15 TGTGCCACCAGCGAGGGGCCAGACAGGACAGATACGCAGTATTTT CATSEGPDRTDTQYF
. TRBJ1-2 . TRBV30 14 TGTGCCTGGAGCCTGAGCGCGGATTCTGGTGGCTACACCTTC CAWSLSADSGGYTF
. TRBJ2-5 TRBD1 TRBV5-1 15 TGCGCCAGCAGCTTAGGGACAGGGGGCACGGAGACCCAGTACTTC CASSLGTGGTETQYF
once TRBJ1-2 TRBD1 TRBV7-9 14 TGTGCCAGCAGCCCAGGGGGGTTGAGCTATGGCTACACCTTC CASSPGGLSYGYTF
few TRBJ1-2 TRBD1 TRBV7-8 14 TGTGCCAGCAGCTTAGGGACAGGGGACTATGGCTACACCTTC CASSLGTGDYGYTF
few TRBJ2-1 TRBD2 TRBV7-4 16 TGTGCCAGCAGCTTAGTTAGCGGGAGGGCCGGGAATGAGCAGTTCTTC CASSLVSGRAGNEQFF
. TRBJ2-7 TRBD2 TRBV7-6 14 TGTGCCAGCAGCTCTAGCGGGCCGACCTACGAGCAGTACTTC CASSSSGPTYEQYF
. TRBJ2-2 TRBD1 TRBV6-4 16 TGTGCCAGCAGTGCCCGGGACAGACCCGGCCCCGGGGAGCTGTTTTTT CASSARDRPGPGELFF
. TRBJ2-3 . TRBV11-3 13 TGTGCCAGCAGCTTAACGGAGGAAGATACGCAGTATTTT CASSLTEEDTQYF
. TRBJ1-3 . TRBV27 13 TGTGCCAGCAGTTCAGGGGCTGGAAACACCATATATTTT CASSSGAGNTIYF
. TRBJ2-7 TRBD2 TRBV19 18 TGTGCCAGTAGTTCCAACCTTAACCGGGACTACGAAACCTACGAGCAGTACTTC CASSSNLNRDYETYEQYF
few TRBJ2-2 . TRBV2 13 TGTGCCAGCAGTGAGCAGGGAACCGGGGAGCTGTTTTTT CASSEQGTGELFF
. TRBJ2-1 TRBD2 TRBV4-2 16 TGTGCCAGCAGCCAAGATTATGGGACTAAACACAATGAGCAGTTCTTC CASSQDYGTKHNEQFF
. TRBJ1-5 TRBD1 TRBV7-6 19 TGTGCCAGCAGCTCCACACCGGGACAGCAACCCGCCGGCAATCAGCCCCAGCATTTT CASSSTPGQQPAGNQPQHF
. TRBJ2-5 . TRBV20-1 10 TGCAGTGCTAGTTGGCCGACCCAGTACTTC CSASWPTQYF
. TRBJ1-1 . TRBV7-6 14 TGTGCCAGCAGCTTGACAATCTCGAACACTGAAGCTTTCTTT CASSLTISNTEAFF
. TRBJ2-7 TRBD1 TRBV5-1 14 TGCGCCAGCAGCCCGCAGGGGGCCGAAGGCGAGCAGTACTTC CASSPQGAEGEQYF
. TRBJ1-5 TRBD1 TRBV15 16 TGTGCCACCAGCAGAGCTGGACAGGCTGGCAATCAGCCCCAGCATTTT CATSRAGQAGNQPQHF
. TRBJ2-1 . TRBV5-4 11 TGTGCCAGCAGCTTGGGGCATGAGCAGTTCTTC CASSLGHEQFF
few TRBJ2-7 . TRBV7-2 15 TGTGCCAGCAGCTTAGGGGCAGCCGCCAGGTACGAGCAGTACTTC CASSLGAAARYEQYF
. TRBJ1-5 . TRBV2 14 TGTGCCAGCAGCGGGACTAGCTTCAATCAGCCCCAGCATTTT CASSGTSFNQPQHF
. TRBJ1-1 . TRBV28 15 TGTGCCAGCCAAGGGGGAGGGGCCTTGAACACTGAAGCTTTCTTT CASQGGGALNTEAFF
medium-sized TRBJ1-5 . TRBV5-5 15 TGTGCCAGCAGTCGCGACCGGGATCGGATCCGGCCCCAGCATTTT CASSRDRDRIRPQHF
once TRBJ2-2 . TRBV7-8 14 TGTGCCAGCAGCTCACTAGGCGCCACCGGGGAGCTGTTTTTT CASSSLGATGELFF
. TRBJ1-2 . TRBV27 13 TGTGCCAGCAGTTTACAAGGGGGCTATGGCTACACCTTC CASSLQGGYGYTF